These T cell receptor beta chains were read from a single sample in a study of blood T cell repertoires in COVID-19. Sequencing used immunoSEQ multiplex PCR; TCRdb keeps in-frame clones, though not all of them. The data show 200,000 to 300,000 clones, around 87% seen once. Material: peripheral blood. These TCRs come from a woman aged 45 to 65 with acute or convalescent COVID-19. Each CDR3 is given with its conserved first and last residue. Fields, in order: V gene, J gene, clone size, D gene, CDR3 protein, CDR3 DNA. D genes are given only for firm matches. Size is omitted from some rows. Given values are once, few, many or a class for expanded clones.

TRBV5-5	TRBJ2-7	NA	NA	CASSFTDRNYEQYF	TGTGCCAGCAGCTTTACAGACAGAAACTACGAGCAGTACTTC
TRBV5-1	TRBJ2-1	NA	TRBD2	CASSLGASGLNEQFF	TGCGCCAGCAGCTTGGGCGCTAGCGGGCTAAATGAGCAGTTCTTC
TRBV27	TRBJ1-5	NA	TRBD1	CASSFDRGLNQPQHF	TGTGCCAGCAGCTTCGACAGGGGACTCAATCAGCCCCAGCATTTT
TRBV6-1	TRBJ1-1	NA	TRBD1	CASSEVRGDTEAFF	TGTGCCAGCAGTGAAGTCAGGGGGGACACTGAAGCTTTCTTT
TRBV18	TRBJ2-5	NA	NA	CASSPLLGDTQETQYF	TGTGCCAGCTCACCTCTTCTAGGGGATACCCAAGAGACCCAGTACTTC
TRBV11-1	TRBJ2-7	NA	NA	CASSSQGHEQYF	TGTGCCAGCAGCTCACAGGGCCACGAGCAGTACTTC
TRBV5-5	TRBJ1-2	NA	TRBD1	CASRQGSYGYTF	TGTGCCAGCAGACAGGGGAGCTATGGCTACACCTTC
TRBV11-3	TRBJ2-1	NA	NA	CASSRTQGAYNEQFF	TGTGCCAGCAGCCGTACCCAGGGCGCCTACAATGAGCAGTTCTTC
TRBV28	TRBJ1-6	NA	NA	CASSRRGYNSPLHF	TGTGCCAGCAGCCGTCGAGGGTATAATTCACCCCTCCACTTT
TRBV24-1	TRBJ2-1	NA	TRBD2	CATSPPWGLDHNEQFF	TGTGCCACCAGTCCCCCTTGGGGACTAGACCACAATGAGCAGTTCTTC
TRBV30	TRBJ2-7	NA	TRBD2	CAWSVILAGAYEQYF	TGTGCCTGGAGTGTAATACTAGCGGGGGCCTACGAGCAGTACTTC
TRBV7-2	TRBJ2-7	NA	TRBD2	CASSLELWRGLAGEYEQYF	TGTGCCAGCAGCTTAGAATTATGGAGGGGACTAGCGGGAGAGTACGAGCAGTACTTC
TRBV6-1	TRBJ1-6	NA	NA	CASREAGTGGSPLHF	TGTGCCAGCAGAGAAGCGGGAACAGGCGGTTCACCCCTCCACTTT
TRBV7-2	TRBJ2-1	NA	NA	CASSLANERRQFF	TGTGCCAGCAGCTTAGCGAACGAGCGGAGGCAGTTCTTC
TRBV28	TRBJ2-1	NA	TRBD1	CASSSMTGAGNEQFF	TGTGCCAGCAGTTCTATGACAGGGGCAGGAAATGAGCAGTTCTTC
TRBV7-2	TRBJ1-1	NA	NA	CASSLPPGDTEAFF	TGTGCCAGCAGCTTGCCCCCCGGGGACACTGAAGCTTTCTTT
TRBV19	TRBJ1-1	few	NA	CASRRTELNTEAFF	TGTGCCAGTAGGAGGACAGAGCTAAACACTGAAGCTTTCTTT
TRBV27	TRBJ1-6	NA	NA	CASSQGNSPLHF	TGTGCCAGCAGCCAGGGGAATTCACCCCTCCACTTT
TRBV5-1	TRBJ1-1	NA	TRBD1	CASSLTGGDTEAFF	TGCGCCAGCAGCCTGACAGGGGGCGACACTGAAGCTTTCTTT
TRBV2	TRBJ1-2	NA	NA	CASSEMIAGNTNYGYTF	TGTGCCAGCAGTGAAATGATAGCGGGTAATACTAACTATGGCTACACCTTC
TRBV2	TRBJ2-1	NA	TRBD2	CASSVEAGGVFGNEQFF	TGTGCCAGCAGTGTAGAAGCGGGAGGAGTGTTTGGGAATGAGCAGTTCTTC
TRBV7-8	TRBJ1-1	NA	TRBD1	CASNHRGTEAFF	TGTGCCAGCAACCACAGGGGCACTGAAGCTTTCTTT
TRBV5-1	TRBJ2-3	NA	NA	CASRMGAGTDTQYF	TGCGCCAGCAGGATGGGGGCTGGCACAGATACGCAGTATTTT
TRBV2	TRBJ1-2	once	NA	CASSPDINYGYTF	TGTGCCAGCAGTCCGGACATAAACTATGGCTACACCTTC
TRBV5-1	TRBJ2-7	few	TRBD2	CASSLRRLAGGDHEQYF	TGCGCCAGCAGCTTGAGGAGACTAGCGGGGGGTGATCACGAGCAGTACTTC
TRBV5-6	TRBJ1-6	NA	TRBD1	CASNDRGSNSPLHF	TGTGCCAGCAACGACAGGGGTTCTAATTCACCCCTCCACTTT
TRBV28	TRBJ1-2	NA	NA	CASSLGGAALNYGYTF	TGTGCCAGCAGTTTAGGGGGGGCCGCCTTAAACTATGGCTACACCTTC
TRBV9	TRBJ2-3	NA	NA	CASSVGVPDTDTQYF	TGTGCCAGCAGCGTAGGTGTCCCAGACACAGATACGCAGTATTTT
TRBV15	TRBJ1-3	NA	TRBD1	CATSRGGQLTGNTIYF	TGTGCCACCAGCAGAGGGGGACAGCTCACTGGAAACACCATATATTTT
TRBV7-8	TRBJ2-2	NA	NA	CASSPGAGELFF	TGTGCCAGCAGCCCGGGGGCCGGGGAGCTGTTTTTT
TRBV5-1	TRBJ2-3	NA	TRBD1	CASSSTGGRGTDTQYF	TGCGCCAGCAGCTCGACAGGGGGCAGAGGAACAGATACGCAGTATTTT
TRBV2	TRBJ2-7	NA	NA	CASSETQGPYEQYF	TGTGCCAGCAGTGAAACGCAGGGGCCCTACGAGCAGTACTTC
TRBV13	TRBJ2-5	NA	NA	CASSFNSQETQYF	TGTGCCAGCAGCTTTAACAGCCAAGAGACCCAGTACTTC
TRBV28	TRBJ1-1	NA	NA	CASSHKTTEAFF	TGTGCCAGCAGCCACAAGACTACTGAAGCTTTCTTT
TRBV18	TRBJ2-7	once	NA	CASSNRDLNYEQYF	TGTGCCAGCTCAAACAGGGACCTTAACTACGAGCAGTACTTC
TRBV7-6	TRBJ1-5	NA	NA	CASSLMVGARTGNQPQHF	TGTGCCAGCAGCTTAATGGTGGGGGCTCGGACGGGCAATCAGCCCCAGCATTTT
TRBV19	TRBJ1-2	NA	NA	CASRRPEEYGYTF	TGTGCCAGTAGACGTCCGGAGGAGTATGGCTACACCTTC
TRBV2	TRBJ1-2	NA	NA	CASSEGQGRNGYTF	TGTGCCAGCAGTGAAGGGCAGGGAAGGAATGGCTACACCTTC
TRBV27	TRBJ2-3	NA	TRBD1	CASSLPGQGRTDTQYF	TGTGCCAGCAGTCTGCCGGGACAGGGACGCACAGATACGCAGTATTTT
TRBV7-2	TRBJ2-3	NA	TRBD2	CASSSGRAGADTQYF	TGTGCCAGCAGCTCCGGACGAGCGGGAGCAGATACGCAGTATTTT
TRBV5-1	TRBJ1-4	NA	TRBD1	CASSGDRVEKLFF	TGCGCCAGCAGCGGGGACAGGGTTGAAAAACTGTTTTTT
TRBV2	TRBJ2-7	once	NA	CASSRQASSYEQYF	TGTGCCAGCAGTAGACAGGCGAGCTCCTACGAGCAGTACTTC